This entry lists 4 T cell receptor beta chains sequenced from one sample in a study of blood T cell repertoires in COVID-19. TCRdb keeps only in-frame clones here, not all; method: immunoSEQ multiplex PCR. Among 95,000 to 150,000 clones listed, 82% were seen once. Sequenced sample: peripheral blood. Receptors originate from a woman in her seventies with acute or convalescent COVID-19.

The chain combines TRBV15 with TRBJ1-4, with 7 nucleotides matching TRBD1. Unmatched junction bases numbered 5, after V lost 3 bases and J lost 4 bases. The CDR3 totals 15 residues. The germline V gene has CDR1 LNHNV and CDR2 YYDKDF (reference sequence). Written as DNA, the CDR3 is TGTGCCACCAGCAGTCTGACAGGGATTAATGAAAAACTGTTTTTT. Translated: CATSSLTGINEKLFF.

The chain employs TRBV7-3 and TRBJ2-3, with 7 bases matching TRBD2. The V gene's germline CDR1 is SGHTA and CDR2 FQGTGA. CDR3 size: 13 residues. The trim removed 6 bases at V and 5 bases at J, leaving 5 bases unmatched. CDR3 sequence (DNA): TGTGCCAGCAGTTTCAGGGAGGGAGATACGCAGTATTTT. It specifies CASSFREGDTQYF.

The chain couples TRBV6-2 or TRBV6-3 to TRBJ2-7; tentatively, D is TRBD1 (6 bases). The ends were cut back, 5 bases at V and 4 bases at J, with 18 bases in the middle. The CDR3 runs 15 residues. Germline V gene lookup returns CDR1 MNHEY and CDR2 SVGEGT. The CDR3, as DNA: TGTGCCAGCAGTCGAAGACAGGATGGGGTATACGAGCAGTACGTC. This sequence encodes CASSRRQDGVYEQYV.

The V gene is TRBV9, the J gene TRBJ1-1; D is uncertain. Germline lookup yields CDR1 SGDLS and CDR2 YYNGEE. The CDR3 length is 13 residues. Trimming shortened V by 3 bases and J by 1 base, and 7 bases separated the two germline ends. CDR3 amino acids: CASSANANTEAFF. The CDR3 DNA reads as TGTGCCAGCAGCGCTAATGCGAACACTGAAGCTTTCTTT. Looking up the rest from reference TRBV9 and TRBJ1-1 gives the full variable domain: DSGVTQTPKHLITATGQRVTLRCSPRSGDLSVYWYQQSLDQGLQFLIQYYNGEERAKGNILERFSAQQFPDLHSELNLSSLELGDSALYFCASSANANTEAFFGQGTRLTVV.